Listed below are T cell receptor beta chains from one sample, sequenced in a study of blood T cell repertoires in COVID-19. Assay: immunoSEQ multiplex PCR; the TCRdb copy retains only in-frame clones and omits some. The data contain roughly 81,000 clones, around 85% of them singletons. The sequencing sample was made of peripheral blood. All receptors come from a young man with acute or convalescent COVID-19. CDR3s include the opening cysteine and the closing phenylalanine or tryptophan. The D gene is left open where the match is weak. Size is stated for part of the rows, as once, few or many counts, or as a class when the clone is expanded.

v_gene	d_gene	abundance	j_gene	CDR3aa	CDR3nt
TRBV10-3	TRBD2	.	TRBJ2-1	CAISEGIAGVIMNEQFF	TGTGCCATCAGTGAGGGAATAGCGGGAGTAATTATGAATGAGCAGTTCTTC
TRBV11-2	.	.	TRBJ2-3	CASSLLRVGDTQYF	TGTGCCAGCAGCCTCCTCAGGGTGGGGGATACGCAGTATTTT
TRBV4-1	.	once	TRBJ1-3	CASSQEAGRGGRIGNTIYF	TGCGCCAGCAGCCAGGAGGCAGGTCGCGGGGGTCGGATTGGAAACACCATATATTTT
TRBV27	TRBD1	.	TRBJ1-1	CASNPDRGTEAFF	TGTGCCAGCAATCCCGACAGGGGGACTGAAGCTTTCTTT
TRBV9	TRBD2	.	TRBJ2-1	CASSPGTSLSHNEQFF	TGTGCCAGCAGCCCAGGGACTAGTTTGTCCCACAATGAGCAGTTCTTC
TRBV29-1	.	.	TRBJ2-5	CSVESGKETQYF	TGCAGCGTTGAGTCCGGGAAAGAGACCCAGTACTTC
TRBV7-3	TRBD1	.	TRBJ1-1	CASSSGQVAEAFF	TGTGCCAGCAGCTCGGGACAGGTCGCTGAAGCTTTCTTT
TRBV5-6	TRBD1	.	TRBJ1-5	CASSRTGSNQPQHF	TGTGCCAGCAGCCGGACAGGGAGCAATCAGCCCCAGCATTTT
TRBV5-4	TRBD2	.	TRBJ2-2	CASSLGGENTGELFF	TGTGCCAGCAGCCTCGGGGGGGAGAACACCGGGGAGCTGTTTTTT
TRBV5-1	.	few	TRBJ1-2	CASSLDLYPREDYGYTF	TGCGCCAGCAGCTTGGATCTCTACCCCCGGGAGGACTATGGCTACACCTTC
TRBV13	TRBD1	.	TRBJ2-2	CASSPTGIFANTGELFF	TGTGCCAGCAGCCCGACAGGGATTTTCGCGAACACCGGGGAGCTGTTTTTT
TRBV5-6	.	.	TRBJ1-3	CASSPRTGSSGNTIYF	TGTGCCAGCAGCCCGAGGACGGGGAGCTCTGGAAACACCATATATTTT
TRBV28	.	.	TRBJ2-1	CASSLLGQTDEQFF	TGTGCCAGCAGTTTGCTGGGGCAGACCGATGAGCAGTTCTTC
TRBV18	.	.	TRBJ2-7	CASSPGTRAYEQYF	TGTGCCAGCTCCCCGGGAACGCGGGCCTACGAGCAGTACTTC
TRBV7-3	TRBD2	.	TRBJ2-1	CASAPGGKDEQFF	TGTGCCAGCGCGCCGGGAGGTAAAGATGAGCAGTTCTTC
TRBV2	TRBD2	.	TRBJ2-7	CASSVGLAGVDEQYF	TGTGCCAGCAGTGTGGGACTAGCGGGAGTCGACGAGCAGTACTTC
TRBV19	.	.	TRBJ2-2	CASSIYRVIGGLADTGELFF	TGTGCCAGTAGTATTTATAGGGTCATCGGGGGGCTAGCGGACACCGGGGAGCTGTTTTTT
TRBV28	.	.	TRBJ1-1	CASSRTPSNRDTEAFF	TGTGCCAGCAGCCGAACCCCCTCGAACAGGGACACTGAAGCTTTCTTT
TRBV19	.	.	TRBJ1-4	CASSYIRDANEKLFF	TGTGCCAGTAGTTACATCAGGGATGCCAATGAAAAACTGTTTTTT
TRBV11-3	.	.	TRBJ2-1	CASSFATPTTSYNEQFF	TGTGCCAGCAGTTTCGCGACCCCGACTACCTCCTACAATGAGCAGTTCTTC
TRBV19	TRBD2	.	TRBJ2-7	CASSKGLAGYEQYF	TGTGCCAGTAGTAAGGGACTAGCGGGGTACGAGCAGTACTTC
TRBV10-3	TRBD2	.	TRBJ2-1	CAISEGLASNEQFF	TGTGCCATCAGTGAGGGACTAGCTAGCAATGAGCAGTTCTTC
TRBV28	.	.	TRBJ2-7	CASSSPRPPYEQYF	TGTGCCAGCAGTTCCCCTAGACCCCCCTACGAGCAGTACTTC
TRBV5-1	TRBD2	.	TRBJ2-5	CASSLVARLAGGETQYF	TGCGCCAGCAGCTTGGTGGCCAGACTAGCGGGAGGAGAGACCCAGTACTTC
TRBV6-2/TRBV6-3	.	.	TRBJ2-1	CASSYLDMNEQFF	TGTGCCAGCAGTTACCTTGACATGAATGAGCAGTTCTTC
TRBV6-1	.	.	TRBJ2-5	CASSEPFFETQYF	TGTGCCAGCAGTGAACCATTTTTCGAGACCCAGTACTTC
TRBV5-1	.	.	TRBJ1-2	CASSSGDGLYGYTF	TGCGCCAGCAGCTCAGGGGACGGCTTATATGGCTACACCTTC
TRBV27	.	.	TRBJ2-3	CASSFRGTQYF	TGTGCCAGCAGTTTTAGGGGTACGCAGTATTTT
TRBV10-2	.	.	TRBJ2-1	CASAVLRNEQFF	TGCGCCAGCGCCGTACTCCGGAATGAGCAGTTCTTC
TRBV5-4	.	.	TRBJ1-2	CASSVGQFLAGGYTF	TGTGCCAGCAGCGTCGGACAGTTCCTAGCAGGAGGCTACACCTTC
TRBV13	.	.	TRBJ2-7	CASSLGQAKRQYF	TGTGCCAGCAGCTTAGGCCAGGCGAAACGGCAGTACTTC
TRBV24-1	TRBD2	.	TRBJ2-5	CATSDLRAGGETQYF	TGTGCCACCAGTGACTTGAGAGCGGGAGGAGAGACCCAGTACTTC
TRBV9	TRBD2	.	TRBJ2-2	CASSSDSGLAGAGELFF	TGTGCCAGCAGCTCCGATTCCGGGCTAGCGGGAGCCGGGGAGCTGTTTTTT
TRBV3-1/TRBV3-2	.	.	TRBJ1-1	CASSLLRGTEAFF	TGTGCCAGCAGTCTTCTCCGGGGGACTGAAGCTTTCTTT
TRBV5-1	.	.	TRBJ2-1	CASSLGDLTSYNEQFF	TGCGCCAGCAGCTTGGGGGACTTGACCTCTTACAATGAGCAGTTCTTC
TRBV7-2	.	.	TRBJ2-5	CASSPGQSQETQYF	TGTGCCAGCAGCCCAGGACAGAGCCAAGAGACCCAGTACTTC
TRBV4-3	TRBD1	few	TRBJ2-7	CASSQAEGRGQVYEQYF	TGCGCCAGCAGCCAAGCTGAGGGCAGGGGGCAGGTCTACGAGCAGTACTTC
TRBV20-1	TRBD1	.	TRBJ1-1	CSAPRQGQAFF	TGCAGTGCTCCCCGACAGGGACAGGCTTTCTTT
TRBV2	TRBD2	.	TRBJ2-1	CASSRFSGSGNEQFF	TGTGCCAGCAGTCGTTTCAGCGGGAGTGGCAATGAGCAGTTCTTC
TRBV5-5	.	.	TRBJ2-7	CASSLGTLDLEQYF	TGTGCCAGCAGCTTGGGGACATTGGATCTCGAGCAGTACTTC
TRBV27	.	once	TRBJ2-7	CASPTSPGYYEQYF	TGTGCCAGCCCCACCAGCCCGGGGTACTACGAGCAGTACTTC
TRBV28	TRBD1	once	TRBJ1-2	CASSTGTELYGYTF	TGTGCCAGCAGTACCGGGACAGAGCTCTATGGCTACACCTTC
TRBV3-1/TRBV3-2	.	.	TRBJ2-1	CASSQLGVRQFF	TGTGCCAGCAGCCAGCTAGGAGTAAGGCAGTTCTTC
TRBV19	TRBD2	.	TRBJ2-1	CASSMVSSGVLNEQFF	TGTGCCAGTAGTATGGTCTCTAGCGGTGTGTTAAATGAGCAGTTCTTC
TRBV6-5	.	.	TRBJ2-3	CASTERFTDTQYF	TGTGCCAGCACGGAGCGGTTCACAGATACGCAGTATTTT
TRBV14	.	.	TRBJ2-7	CASSHEYEQYF	TGTGCCAGCAGCCATGAGTACGAGCAGTACTTC
TRBV5-1	TRBD1	.	TRBJ1-2	CASSLGSSGTGFGYTF	TGCGCCAGCAGCTTGGGATCTTCCGGGACAGGGTTTGGCTACACCTTC
TRBV2	.	.	TRBJ2-7	CASKPSGRTKQYF	TGTGCCTCAAAACCCAGCGGCCGAACCAAGCAGTACTTC
TRBV13	.	.	TRBJ1-1	CASSLTAGGAEAFF	TGTGCCAGCAGCTTAACGGCCGGGGGGGCTGAAGCTTTCTTT
TRBV5-4	TRBD1	once	TRBJ2-5	CASSLTGYQETQYF	TGTGCCAGCAGCCTGACAGGGTACCAAGAGACCCAGTACTTC
TRBV5-6	TRBD1	few	TRBJ1-5	CASSFGQGGQPQHF	TGTGCCAGCAGCTTCGGGCAGGGGGGCCAGCCCCAGCATTTT
TRBV15	.	.	TRBJ1-4	CATSSSDSTNEKLFF	TGTGCCACCAGCTCGTCAGACTCAACTAATGAAAAACTGTTTTTT
TRBV9	.	.	TRBJ2-2	CASSVMARGSGELFF	TGTGCCAGCAGCGTAATGGCACGGGGTTCCGGGGAGCTGTTTTTT
TRBV29-1	TRBD2	.	TRBJ2-4	CSVPGPGGKNIQYF	TGCAGCGTCCCGGGTCCGGGAGGCAAAAACATTCAGTACTTC
TRBV10-2	TRBD1	.	TRBJ1-4	CASSARTGGFEKLFF	TGCGCCAGCAGCGCCCGGACAGGGGGTTTTGAAAAACTGTTTTTT
TRBV6-5	TRBD1	.	TRBJ1-2	CASSYSTGGTYGYTF	TGTGCCAGCAGTTACTCTACAGGGGGGACCTATGGCTACACCTTC
TRBV6-4	TRBD2	.	TRBJ2-2	CASSVRGLAGGTGELFF	TGTGCCAGCAGTGTCCGAGGACTAGCGGGAGGAACCGGGGAGCTGTTTTTT
TRBV28	TRBD1	.	TRBJ1-6	CASSSRDRYNSPLHF	TGTGCCAGCAGTTCCCGGGACAGATATAATTCACCCCTCCACTTT